This TCR beta chain was sequenced during a study of regulatory T cells in long-lasting Graves disease. This clonotype was counted at least ten times. The antigen remains unidentified. As for time point: newly diagnosed GD, antithyroid drugs for less than 3 months. PBMCs provided the RNA from which the TCR library was made. General study points: Persistent patients shared more public clonotypes (approximately 2,500) than new patients (about 1,000).

Germline CDR1 is MNHEY and CDR2 is SVGAGI. This CDR3 comprises 16 residues. With 4 bases removed from V and 0 bases from J, the gap between germline ends came to 12 bases. CDR3 regions were amplified by Arm-PCR using iRepertoire HTBI primers to build TCR beta libraries. TCRdb analysed the multiplex PCR reads with MiXCR anew, one entry per CDR3 protein. The sample includes 450,000 to 700,000 distinct CDR3 sequences, about 13% of them seen just once. Another study also made use of these data, one on T cells in Graves' hyperthyroidism and ophthalmopathy.

The clonotype originates from a man aged 30 to 45 with Graves disease. V and J are TRBV6-5 and TRBJ2-2; D is unresolved. The source material was peripheral blood mononuclear cells (PBMCs), sampled at new diagnosis, from a patient treated with antithyroid drugs. DNA of the CDR3: TGTGCCAGCAGTTCAAGTCGGCTCTCGAACACCGGGGAGCTGTTTTTT. Translating gives CASSSSRLSNTGELFF.